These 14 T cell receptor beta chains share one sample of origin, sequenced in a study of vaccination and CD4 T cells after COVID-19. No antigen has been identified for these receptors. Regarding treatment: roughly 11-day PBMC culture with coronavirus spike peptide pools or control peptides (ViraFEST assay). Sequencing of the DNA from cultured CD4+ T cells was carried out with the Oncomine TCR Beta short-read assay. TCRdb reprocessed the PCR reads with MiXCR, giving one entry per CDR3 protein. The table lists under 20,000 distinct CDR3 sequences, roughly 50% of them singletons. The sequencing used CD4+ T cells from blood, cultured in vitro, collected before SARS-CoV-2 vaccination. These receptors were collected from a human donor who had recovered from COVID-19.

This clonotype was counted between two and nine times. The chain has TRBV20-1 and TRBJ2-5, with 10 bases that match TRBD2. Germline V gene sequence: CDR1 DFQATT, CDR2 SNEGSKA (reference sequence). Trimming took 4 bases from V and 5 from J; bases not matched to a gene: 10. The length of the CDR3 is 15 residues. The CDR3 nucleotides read TGCAGTGCTATGAAGCTAGCGGGAGCTTTGGAGACCCAGTACTTC. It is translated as CSAMKLAGALETQYF.

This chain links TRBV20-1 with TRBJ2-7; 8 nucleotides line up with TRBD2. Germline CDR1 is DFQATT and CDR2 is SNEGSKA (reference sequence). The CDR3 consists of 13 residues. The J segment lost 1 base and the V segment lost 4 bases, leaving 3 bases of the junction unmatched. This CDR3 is CSATGGRSYEQYF. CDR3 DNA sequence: TGCAGTGCTACAGGCGGGAGGTCCTACGAGCAGTACTTC.

The DNA for the CDR3 is TGTGCCAGCAGTACCCAAAACACAAGACCGGACGGGGGCTACACCTTC. It specifies CASSTQNTRPDGGYTF. The V gene is TRBV6-1, the J gene TRBJ1-2; D is unresolved. This CDR3 region has 16 residues. Germline V gives CDR1 MNHNS, CDR2 SASEGT. V dropped 5 bases and J dropped 8 bases, with 24 bases sitting between them.

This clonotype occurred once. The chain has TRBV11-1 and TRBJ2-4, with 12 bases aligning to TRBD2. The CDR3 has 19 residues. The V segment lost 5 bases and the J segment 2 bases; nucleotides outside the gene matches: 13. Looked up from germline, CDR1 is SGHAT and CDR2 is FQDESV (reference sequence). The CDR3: CASSPSSGRAGFSKNIQYF. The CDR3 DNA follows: TGTGCCAGCAGCCCATCTAGCGGGAGGGCCGGTTTTTCCAAAAACATTCAGTACTTC. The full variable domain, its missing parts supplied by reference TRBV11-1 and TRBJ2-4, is EAEVAQSPRYKITEKSQAVAFWCDPISGHATLYWYRQILGQGPELLVQFQDESVVDDSQLPKDRFSAERLKGVDSTLKIQPAELGDSAMYLCASSPSSGRAGFSKNIQYFGAGTRLSVL.

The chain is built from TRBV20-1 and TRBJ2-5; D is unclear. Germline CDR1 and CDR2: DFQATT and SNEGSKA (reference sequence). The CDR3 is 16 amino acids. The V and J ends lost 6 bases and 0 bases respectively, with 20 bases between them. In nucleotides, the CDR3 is TGCAGTGCCCCATTGCCGCGGCGGCGGTACCAAGAGACCCAGTACTTC. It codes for CSAPLPRRRYQETQYF.

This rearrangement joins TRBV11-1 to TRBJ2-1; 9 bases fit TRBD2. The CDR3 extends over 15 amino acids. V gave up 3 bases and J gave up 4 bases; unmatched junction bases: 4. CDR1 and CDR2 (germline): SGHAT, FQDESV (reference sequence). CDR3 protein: CASSFLAGVYNEQFF. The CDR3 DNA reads TGTGCCAGCAGCTTCTTAGCGGGAGTGTACAATGAGCAGTTCTTC.

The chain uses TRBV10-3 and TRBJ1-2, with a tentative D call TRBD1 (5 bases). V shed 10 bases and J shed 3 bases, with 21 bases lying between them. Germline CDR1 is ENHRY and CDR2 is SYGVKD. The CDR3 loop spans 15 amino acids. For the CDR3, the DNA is TGTGCCACGTTTCCCGGGACGGCCGGCGACTATGGCTACACCTTC. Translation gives CATFPGTAGDYGYTF.

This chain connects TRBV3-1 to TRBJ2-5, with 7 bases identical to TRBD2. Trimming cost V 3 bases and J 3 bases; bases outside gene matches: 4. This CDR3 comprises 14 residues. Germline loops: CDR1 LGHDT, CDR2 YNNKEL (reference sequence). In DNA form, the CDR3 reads TGTGCCAGCAGCCATTTGGGGGGGGAAGAGACCCAGTACTTC. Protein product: CASSHLGGEETQYF.

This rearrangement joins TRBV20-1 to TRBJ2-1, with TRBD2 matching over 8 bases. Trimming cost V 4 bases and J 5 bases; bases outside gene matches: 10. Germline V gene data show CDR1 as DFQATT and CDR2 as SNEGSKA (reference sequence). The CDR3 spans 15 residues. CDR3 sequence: CSATRPGRANNEQFF. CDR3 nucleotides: TGCAGTGCTACCAGACCCGGGAGGGCCAACAATGAGCAGTTCTTC.

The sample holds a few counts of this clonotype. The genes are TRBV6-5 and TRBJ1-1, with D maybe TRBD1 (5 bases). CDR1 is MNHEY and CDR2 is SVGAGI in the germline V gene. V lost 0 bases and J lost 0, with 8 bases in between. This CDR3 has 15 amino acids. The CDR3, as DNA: TGTGCCAGCAGTTACTCGGCGACAGTGAACACTGAAGCTTTCTTT. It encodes CASSYSATVNTEAFF.

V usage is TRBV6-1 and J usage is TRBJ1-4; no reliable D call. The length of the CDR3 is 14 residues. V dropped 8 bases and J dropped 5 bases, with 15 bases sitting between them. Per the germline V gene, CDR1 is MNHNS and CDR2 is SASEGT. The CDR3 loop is CASAWAAGNEKLFF. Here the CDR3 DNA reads TGTGCCAGCGCTTGGGCAGCCGGCAATGAAAAACTGTTTTTT.

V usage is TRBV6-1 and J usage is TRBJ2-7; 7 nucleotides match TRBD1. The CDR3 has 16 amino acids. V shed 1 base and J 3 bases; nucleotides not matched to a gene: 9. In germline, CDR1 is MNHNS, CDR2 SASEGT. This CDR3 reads CASSEVGRGRHYEQYF. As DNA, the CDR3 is TGTGCCAGCAGTGAAGTAGGAAGGGGGCGGCACTACGAGCAGTACTTC.

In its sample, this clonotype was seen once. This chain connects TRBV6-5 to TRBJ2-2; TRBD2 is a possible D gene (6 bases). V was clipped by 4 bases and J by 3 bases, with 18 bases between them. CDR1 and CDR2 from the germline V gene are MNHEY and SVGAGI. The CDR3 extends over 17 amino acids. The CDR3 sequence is CASSFRPGAVHTGELFF. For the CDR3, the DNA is TGTGCCAGCAGTTTCCGCCCGGGAGCGGTCCACACCGGGGAGCTGTTTTTT.

The DNA for the CDR3 is TGCAGTGCTAGAACCGGGACAGAGAATCAGCCCCAGCATTTT. Residues: CSARTGTENQPQHF. V gene TRBV20-1 combines with J gene TRBJ1-5; 7 bases match TRBD1. Looked up from germline, CDR1 is DFQATT and CDR2 is SNEGSKA (reference sequence). This CDR3 is 14 amino acids long. The V segment lost 2 bases and the J segment 4 bases; nucleotides outside the gene matches: 5.